This TCR beta chain was found in a study of blood T cells in healthy people across ages (dated by TCRdb to about 2015). About the full investigation: Template switching captured roughly one uniquely barcoded TCR beta cDNA molecule per two T cells in model experiments. The study measured age-related changes in TCR beta repertoire diversity using deep sequencing normalized with unique cDNA molecular identifiers. Four age groups were formed from the donors: young (average roughly 15 years), middle-aged (approximately 40), aged (around 62) and long-lived (approximately 78). Donors of different ages were randomly distributed across sequencing lanes to avoid experimental bias. Using the same blood draw, the study looked at two additional independent replicas of 1 million unique cDNA reads for two donors, one aged 18 to 29 and the other aged 80 or older. Broader findings and caveats from the paper: Donor CMV infection status was unknown, potentially confounding age-related changes in expanded clonotypes. A strong correlation was found between observed TCR beta diversity and the percentage of naive T cells measured by flow cytometry. Total diversity estimates from one million sequenced T cells were considered lower bounds and underestimates. Compared with the aged group, the long-lived group had more naive CD4+ T cells, fewer expanded clones and increased TCR diversity, suggesting age selection. Observed TCR beta diversity per million T cells fell roughly linearly with age, and a significant reduction was already apparent by age about 38. Bulk unsorted PBMC profiling prevented conclusive comparison of naive and antigen-experienced compartments.

This clonotype was counted once. It has no known antigen specificity. It has no much larger one-base neighbor in the sample; base qualities were not kept. Libraries were constructed by 5' RACE. The run used an Illumina HiSeq 2500. A second PCR of about 6 to 11 cycles was performed with a sample-barcoded 5' primer and a J-beta primer mix. Each TCR beta cDNA molecule received a unique molecular identifier from a template-switch 5' adaptor carrying 12 random nucleotides. Each sample yielded at least 2.5 million CDR3-containing paired-end reads. All of the RNA was converted into first-strand cDNA using the Mint cDNA synthesis kit, with a TRBC-specific oligonucleotide serving as the primer. Following uracil-DNA glycosylase treatment, a first 18-cycle PCR with universal primers M1SS and BC2_uni_R was performed on all cDNA. Per the source publication's procedure: For normalization, 1 million high-quality reads were randomly selected from each sample, with every read carrying a distinct molecular identifier. Instead of being binned into consensus sequences, reads with shared molecular identifiers were discarded. MiTCR, with a Q25 quality threshold and the strictest error-elimination algorithm, was used for CDR3 identification, clonotype clustering and error correction. A nonparametric unseen species model with Euler transformation was used to estimate a lower bound on total TCR beta diversity. TCRdb took the public reads, trimmed them with fastp at Q25, ran MiXCR for clone calling and kept in-frame beta chains. One record per CDR3 amino acid sequence lists the most common genes and DNA. These V and J calls originate from TCRdb's pipeline instead of the authors' own analysis. Present in this sample are 1,300,000 or so distinct CDR3 sequences, approximately 59% of which were seen just once. The ten top clones hold over 5% of the sample.

The CDR3 runs 14 amino acids, cysteine and phenylalanine included. The sequence is cut down to CDR3 DNA, 42 bases in frame from base 1. The junction shows trimming of 5 bases on V and 3 bases on J, plus 13 bases between the germline ends. The germline V gene (reference sequence) gives CDR1 as PRHDT and CDR2 as FYEKMQ. The approximately 41 donors, aged about 6 to 95 years, were systemically healthy Caucasian individuals from Russia. Approximately 10 milliliters of peripheral blood were collected from each donor into EDTA-treated Vacutainer tubes. PBMCs were isolated by Ficoll-Paque density-gradient centrifugation, with at least 7 million obtained per sample. Trizol reagent was used to extract total RNA from the PBMCs, yielding at least 6 micrograms per sample. Naive CD45RAhigh/CD27high T cell percentages were measured by flow cytometry on a PBMC aliquot from every donor.

Specimen: blood. The clonotype comes from a man between 18 and 35 years old in good health. The chain couples TRBV13 to TRBJ1-2, with TRBD1 tentatively as D gene (5 bases match). The CDR3 is CASSDIQGDYGYTF. The sequenced DNA: TGTGCCAGCAGCGATATCCAGGGTGACTATGGCTACACCTTC.